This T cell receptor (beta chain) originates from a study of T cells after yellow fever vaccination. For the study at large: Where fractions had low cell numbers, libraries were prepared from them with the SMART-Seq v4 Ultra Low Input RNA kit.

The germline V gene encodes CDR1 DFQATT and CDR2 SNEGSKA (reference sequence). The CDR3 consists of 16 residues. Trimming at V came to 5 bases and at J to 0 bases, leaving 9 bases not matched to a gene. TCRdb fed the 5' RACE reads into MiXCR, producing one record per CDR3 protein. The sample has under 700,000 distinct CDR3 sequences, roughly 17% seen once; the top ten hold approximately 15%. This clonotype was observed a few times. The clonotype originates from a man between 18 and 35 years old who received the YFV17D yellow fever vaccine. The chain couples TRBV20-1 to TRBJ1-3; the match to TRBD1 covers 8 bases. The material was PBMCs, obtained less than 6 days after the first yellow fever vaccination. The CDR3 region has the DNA TGCAGTGCTGCCTCCTCCGGGACAGGCTCTGGAAACACCATATATTTT. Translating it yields CSAASSGTGSGNTIYF.